What follows are 24 T cell receptor beta chains derived from one specimen sequenced in a study of T cell responses to AZD1222 COVID-19 vaccine. Clones were sequenced by immunoSEQ multiplex PCR, and TCRdb holds only the in-frame ones, with some missing. Found here are 55,000 to 85,000 clones, roughly 84% of them singletons; the top ten hold about a tenth. This specimen consisted of peripheral blood, obtained on day 0 of AZD1222 vaccination. Receptors originate from an adult in good health.

V gene TRBV19 combines with J gene TRBJ1-1; D gene unclear. This CDR3 region has 13 residues. Per the germline V gene, CDR1 is LNHDA and CDR2 is SQIVND (reference sequence). Trimming cost V 3 bases and J 1 base, with 6 bases left between them. The CDR3 spells CASSMVGNTEAFF. Here the CDR3 DNA reads TGTGCCAGTAGTATGGTCGGGAACACTGAAGCTTTCTTT.

J is TRBJ2-2 and V is TRBV27; possible D gene TRBD1, 5 bases. The CDR3 runs to 13 residues. The germline V gene has CDR1 MNHEY and CDR2 SMNVEV (reference sequence). V was cut by 6 bases and J by 7 bases, with 12 bases left in between. CDR3 sequence (DNA): TGTGCCAGCAGGGTATGGGGCGGCGGGGAGCTGTTTTTT. Translating gives CASRVWGGGELFF.

This chain links TRBV27 with TRBJ1-1; D possibly corresponds to TRBD1 (6 bases). CDR1 is MNHEY, CDR2 SMNVEV, per germline (reference sequence). With 2 bases removed from V and 4 bases from J, the gap between germline ends came to 17 bases. This CDR3 spans 16 amino acids. Written as DNA, the CDR3 is TGTGCCAGCAGTTTACGAGGGCAGGGGTCGGGCACTGAAGCTTTCTTT. This encodes CASSLRGQGSGTEAFF.

This clone was found a few times. The rearrangement joins TRBV19 to TRBJ1-2, with D unclear. The CDR3 runs 15 residues. With 2 bases removed from V and 5 bases from J, the gap between germline ends came to 15 bases. Germline V gene lookup returns CDR1 LNHDA and CDR2 SQIVND (reference sequence). The chain's CDR3 is CASSILTRPPYGYTF. The CDR3 coding sequence is TGTGCCAGTAGTATATTAACGCGACCGCCGTATGGCTACACCTTC.

The chain uses TRBV7-8 and TRBJ1-2; 7 positions agree with TRBD1. Trimming removed 1 base from V and 4 bases from J; junction bases left unmatched: 6. CDR3 size: 15 residues. CDR1 is SGHVS, CDR2 FQNEAQ, per germline. The CDR3 loop reads CASSLVNRGSYGYTF. Written as DNA, the CDR3 is TGTGCCAGCAGCTTAGTTAACAGGGGATCCTATGGCTACACCTTC.

The genes are TRBV7-2 and TRBJ2-7; 12 nucleotides align to TRBD2. Germline loops: CDR1 SGHTA, CDR2 FQGNSA. The CDR3 has 17 amino acids. V gave up 1 base and J gave up 3 bases; unmatched junction bases: 7. The CDR3 DNA is TGTGCCAGCAGCTTAGAGACTAGCGGGGGCCAGCTCTACGAGCAGTACTTC. Its protein product is CASSLETSGGQLYEQYF.

The rearrangement links TRBV6-5 to TRBJ1-2; D is undetermined. V shed 2 bases and J shed 4 bases, with 11 bases lying between them. The CDR3 spans 14 residues. The V gene's germline CDR1 is MNHEY and CDR2 SVGAGI. The CDR3 DNA reads TGTGCCAGCAGTTACGACGCATCACTCTATGGCTACACCTTC. This translates into CASSYDASLYGYTF.

This clone was picked up a small number of times. The V and J genes are TRBV5-5 and TRBJ2-1; 9 nucleotides match TRBD1. This CDR3 region has 12 residues. Germline trimming cut 4 bases from V and 13 bases from J; bases unmatched to any gene: 6. From germline, CDR1 is SGHKS and CDR2 YYEKEE (reference sequence). CDR3 bases: TGTGCCAGCAGCCGATGGACAGGGGACCAGTTCTTC. The encoded protein is CASSRWTGDQFF. The full variable domain, completed using reference TRBV5-5 and TRBJ2-1, is DAGVTQSPTHLIKTRGQQVTLRCSPISGHKSVSWYQQVLGQGPQFIFQYYEKEERGRGNFPDRFSARQFPNYSSELNVNALLLGDSALYLCASSRWTGDQFFGPGTRLTVL.

This clone occurred once. This chain uses TRBV19 with TRBJ2-1; 9 nucleotides agree with TRBD2. V was clipped by 4 bases and J by 4 bases; unmatched bases: 8. The CDR3 runs to 16 residues. The germline gives CDR1 LNHDA, CDR2 SQIVND (reference sequence). Here the CDR3 DNA reads TGTGCCAGTAGTACGATGCGGGGGGGCCATTACAATGAGCAGTTCTTC. Translated, it gives CASSTMRGGHYNEQFF.

This rearrangement joins TRBV7-2 to TRBJ2-7; the match to TRBD1 covers 8 bases. Trimming cost V 5 bases and J 7 bases; bases outside gene matches: 13. The CDR3 sequence is 15 residues long. CDR1 is SGHTA and CDR2 is FQGNSA in the germline V gene. CDR3 amino acids: CASSAQGQGSGEQYF. The CDR3 DNA sequence: TGTGCCAGCAGCGCCCAAGGACAGGGATCGGGGGAGCAGTACTTC.

This clone was found once. The chain carries TRBV3-1 (or the pseudogene TRBV3-2) and TRBJ1-4; D perhaps matches TRBD1 (6 bases). The V and J ends lost 1 base and 8 bases respectively, with 11 bases between them. The CDR3 spans 14 residues. CDR1 and CDR2 from the germline V gene are LGHDT and YNNKEL (reference sequence). The CDR3 region has the DNA TGTGCCAGCAGCCAAGGACAGGCAGGCGAAAAACTGTTTTTT. This sequence encodes CASSQGQAGEKLFF.

V is TRBV7-2 and J is TRBJ1-2; 8 bases are shared with TRBD1. V gave up 3 bases and J gave up 8 bases; unmatched junction bases: 8. The CDR3 spans 14 residues. The V gene's germline CDR1 is SGHTA and CDR2 FQGNSA. The CDR3 sequence: CASSLNQGARGYTF. As DNA, the CDR3 is TGTGCCAGCAGCTTGAATCAGGGGGCGCGGGGCTACACCTTC.

The V call is TRBV27, the J call TRBJ2-7; 8 bases line up with TRBD2. The V gene's germline CDR1 is MNHEY and CDR2 SMNVEV (reference sequence). V gave up 5 bases and J gave up 2 bases; unmatched junction bases: 5. This CDR3 contains 14 residues. The CDR3 DNA reads TGTGCCAGCAGTCCCGGGGGGGGTGCCTACGAGCAGTACTTC. Translation gives CASSPGGGAYEQYF.

In its sample, this clone was seen once. The V gene is TRBV5-1, the J gene TRBJ2-5; the match to TRBD2 covers 8 bases. The CDR3 is 14 residues long. V gave up 4 bases and J gave up 1 base; unmatched junction bases: 3. Germline V gives CDR1 SGHRS, CDR2 YFSETQ. CDR3 nucleotides: TGCGCCAGCAGCCCCGCGGGGGGCCAAGAGACCCAGTACTTC. Its translation is CASSPAGGQETQYF.

The chain links TRBV6-2 or TRBV6-3 to TRBJ1-2, with 7 bases identical to TRBD1. The CDR3 has 15 residues. Germline V gene lookup returns CDR1 MNHEY and CDR2 SVGEGT. Germline trimming cut 2 bases from V and 10 bases from J; bases unmatched to any gene: 13. The CDR3 region is CASSYPPDRVRDYTF. Written as DNA, the CDR3 is TGTGCCAGCAGTTACCCACCCGACAGGGTGAGGGACTACACCTTC.

The V gene is TRBV5-1, the J gene TRBJ2-7; the match to TRBD1 covers 12 bases. The CDR3 has 16 residues. Trimming took 4 bases from V and 6 from J; bases not matched to a gene: 11. Germline CDR1 is SGHRS and CDR2 is YFSETQ. CDR3 in DNA: TGCGCCAGCAGCCAACTTACCGGGACAGGGGGCCTCGAGCAGTACTTC. It encodes CASSQLTGTGGLEQYF.

This clone showed up many times. CDR3 DNA sequence: TGTGCCAGCAGCTTAGGTCGGATCAATCAGCCCCAGCATTTT. It encodes CASSLGRINQPQHF. The rearrangement joins TRBV7-2 to TRBJ1-5, with no clear D. V was pared by 1 base and J by 3 bases, with 7 bases between. The CDR3 has 14 amino acids. Germline-derived CDR1 and CDR2 are SGHTA and FQGNSA. The full variable domain, in which reference TRBV7-2 and TRBJ1-5 provide the parts outside the CDR3, is GAGVSQSPSNKVTEKGKDVELRCDPISGHTALYWYRQSLGQGLEFLIYFQGNSAPDKSGLPSDRFSAERTGGSVSTLTIQRTQQEDSAVYLCASSLGRINQPQHFGDGTRLSIL.

This clone came up once. The chain has TRBV19 and TRBJ1-5; TRBD1 aligns across 9 bases. The CDR3 runs to 15 residues. The germline gives CDR1 LNHDA, CDR2 SQIVND (reference sequence). The trim removed 5 bases at V and 4 bases at J, leaving 6 bases unmatched. CDR3 region: CASSAWTGANQPQHF. Here the CDR3 DNA reads TGTGCCAGTAGTGCCTGGACAGGGGCTAATCAGCCCCAGCATTTT.

The chain recombines TRBV18 with TRBJ1-1; 7 bases match TRBD1. This CDR3 comprises 16 residues. Trimming took 0 bases from V and 10 from J; bases not matched to a gene: 14. Germline values: CDR1 KGHSH, CDR2 LQKENI. DNA for the CDR3: TGTGCCAGCTCACCACCGCCATCGGCGGGACAGAGGACAGCTTTCTTT. This translates into CASSPPPSAGQRTAFF. Filled out from reference TRBV18 and TRBJ1-1, the complete variable domain reads NAGVMQNPRHLVRRRGQEARLRCSPMKGHSHVYWYRQLPEEGLKFMVYLQKENIIDESGMPKERFSAEFPKEGPSILRIQQVVRGDSAAYFCASSPPPSAGQRTAFFGQGTRLTVV.

The J gene is TRBJ1-2, the V gene TRBV29-1, with no clear D. V gave up 4 bases and J gave up 10 bases, with 19 bases separating them. Looked up from germline, CDR1 is SQVTM and CDR2 is ANQGSEA. This CDR3 contains 13 residues. The CDR3 nucleotides read TGCAGCGTTGTAATCCTGTTGGAAGGAGACTACACCTTC. Amino acids: CSVVILLEGDYTF.

The chain carries TRBV3-1 (or the pseudogene TRBV3-2) and TRBJ1-4; D may be TRBD1 (6 bases). Germline V gene sequence: CDR1 LGHDT, CDR2 YNNKEL (reference sequence). This CDR3 contains 16 residues. The V end lost 1 base, the J end lost 5 bases, and 14 bases lay between the germline ends. The chain's CDR3 is CASSQVWGAHNEKLFF. Here the CDR3 DNA reads TGTGCCAGCAGCCAAGTCTGGGGGGCTCACAATGAAAAACTGTTTTTT.

The chain joins TRBV7-3 to TRBJ2-7; 8 nucleotides agree with TRBD2. J was trimmed by 0 bases and V by 0 bases; bases with no gene match: 7. Germline loops: CDR1 SGHTA, CDR2 FQGTGA. The CDR3 runs to 17 residues. The CDR3 coding sequence is TGTGCCAGCAGCTTAACCCCGGGGGGGGGCCCCTCCTACGAGCAGTACTTC. Its protein is CASSLTPGGGPSYEQYF.

This clone has just one count. The chain is built from TRBV29-1 and TRBJ2-1; maybe TRBD2 (6 bases). Germline CDR1 SQVTM, CDR2 ANQGSEA. CDR3 length: 14 amino acids. V was shortened by 5 bases and J by 7 bases, with 18 bases between the two germline ends. Written as DNA, the CDR3 is TGCAGCGTTCTCGGGACTGGAGCTTCAAATGAGCAGTTCTTC. It specifies CSVLGTGASNEQFF.

The rearrangement joins TRBV28 to TRBJ1-6, with 8 positions matching TRBD1. The germline V gene encodes CDR1 MDHEN and CDR2 SYDVKM. The ends lost 5 bases at V and 9 bases at J; junction bases unmatched: 3. CDR3 size: 13 residues. The CDR3 is CASSQGAVSPLHF. The CDR3 DNA is TGTGCCAGCAGTCAGGGGGCGGTTTCACCCCTCCACTTT.